The subject of this entry is one T cell receptor (beta chain). The data were taken from a study of CD8 T cell repertoires and HIV-1 epitope variants. About the research overall: T cells were stimulated with Twenty-five Gag and Nef peptides separately. Control wells had CMV/EBV/flu peptides, negative Ebola AY9, or no peptide. Cultures ran about ten days, with IL-2, IL-7 and IL-15 added on days 3 and 7. Enriched T cells were co-cultured with equal numbers of autologous T cell-negative antigen-presenting cells.

V lost 3 bases, J lost 11 bases, and 11 bases lay in between. The CDR3 runs to 11 residues. Germline V gene lookup returns CDR1 DFQATT and CDR2 SNEGSKA (reference sequence). The repertoire was sequenced with immunoSEQ multiplex PCR; TCRdb's copy has only in-frame clones and lacks some. The profile shows approximately 90,000 clones, roughly four fifths of them singletons. Input material: uncultured baseline CD8+ T cells from peripheral blood mononuclear cells (PBMCs). The receptor's source is a male donor with HIV. The V and J genes are TRBV20-1 and TRBJ1-5; D is uncertain. The CDR3: CSASHRRAQHF. In nucleotides, the CDR3 is TGCAGTGCTAGTCATCGAAGGGCCCAGCATTTT.